This paragraph covers one T cell receptor beta chain sequence. Its antigen is currently unknown. The CDR3 consists of 15 residues. The ends were cut back, 4 bases at V and 8 bases at J, with 17 bases in the middle. Per the germline V gene, CDR1 is MNHNS and CDR2 is SASEGT. Profiled with immunoSEQ multiplex PCR; TCRdb holds only in-frame clones, not every one. The profile shows hundreds of thousands of clones, 79% of them singletons. The sample belongs to a study of shared clonotypes between healthy human individuals. Study-level results: Clonotype sharing among donors was thought likely to change with sequencing depth.

The receptor was isolated from a woman between 40 and 50 years old in good health. Some clones in this sample may be carry-over from other donors' samples. Sequences were obtained from PBMCs. The chain recombines TRBV6-1 with TRBJ2-2; tentative D call: TRBD1 (5 bases). This chain's CDR3 is CASSGEAGPGGELFF. CDR3 sequence (DNA): TGTGCCAGCAGTGGAGAGGCAGGGCCCGGGGGGGAGCTGTTTTTT.